This T cell receptor (beta chain) was profiled in a study of vaccination and CD4 T cells after COVID-19. Trimming took off 3 bases at V and 4 bases at J, with 15 bases between the two ends. This CDR3 contains 15 residues. Germline V gene data show CDR1 as MDHEN and CDR2 as SYDVKM. TCRdb ran MiXCR on the PCR reads and lists one entry per CDR3 protein. The data contain about 15,000 distinct CDR3 sequences, roughly 65% of them singletons. This chain connects TRBV28 to TRBJ1-2, with D tentatively TRBD1 (6 bases). The receptor comes from a human donor who had recovered from COVID-19. The sample here was CD4+ T cells from blood, taken after SARS-CoV-2 vaccination. CDR3 DNA sequence: TGTGCCAGCAGTTTGGGGGCCATCTTGGGCTATGGCTACACCTTC. Its translation is CASSLGAILGYGYTF.